A selection of T cell receptor beta chains follows, all from one sample in a study of beta chain features in type 1 diabetes. Here immunoSEQ multiplex PCR was the method, and the copy in TCRdb shows in-frame clones only, minus some. The table shows some 500,000 clones, with about an eighth occurring only once. Sequenced sample: naive CD4+ T cells from blood. Receptor source: a woman aged 18-29 years in good health. Each CDR3 is given with its conserved first and last residue. A D gene is named only where the DNA matches it firmly. Clone size is not always given. Where it is, it says once, few, many or a class for expanded clones.

clone size	J gene	V gene	D gene	CDR3 DNA	CDR3 protein
few	TRBJ1-1	TRBV5-5	.	TGTGCCAGCAGCCTCGGACGTAACACTGAAGCTTTCTTT	CASSLGRNTEAFF
.	TRBJ1-4	TRBV25-1	.	TGTGCCAGCAGTTATAATATGGCTAATGAAAAACTGTTTTTT	CASSYNMANEKLFF
few	TRBJ2-3	TRBV7-3	TRBD2	TGTGCCAGCAGATGGAGCGGGACTAGCACAGATACGCAGTATTTT	CASRWSGTSTDTQYF
few	TRBJ2-1	TRBV7-9	.	TGTGCCAGCAGCTTAGTACCTAGGGGGGATGAGCAGTTCTTC	CASSLVPRGDEQFF
few	TRBJ2-5	TRBV7-6	.	TGTGCCAGCAGCTTAGCTGAGACAAGGGAGACCCAGTACTTC	CASSLAETRETQYF
few	TRBJ2-7	TRBV5-6	TRBD2	TGTGCCAGCAGCGCCGAGACTAGCGGGGAGGGGCGGGAGCAGTACTTC	CASSAETSGEGREQYF
few	TRBJ2-7	TRBV30	.	TGTGCCTGGAGTGTACTCACTCCCTACTACGAGCAGTACTTC	CAWSVLTPYYEQYF
.	TRBJ2-7	TRBV2	TRBD2	TGTGCCAGCAGTGTGAGGCTAGCGGCTGCCTACGAGCAGTACTTC	CASSVRLAAAYEQYF
.	TRBJ1-5	TRBV18	.	TGTGCCAGCTCACCAGGGATGAATCAGCCCCAGCATTTT	CASSPGMNQPQHF
.	TRBJ2-7	TRBV7-8	.	TGTGCCAGCAGCTTAGTCGAGATGGCAGCTTACGAGCAGTACTTC	CASSLVEMAAYEQYF
few	TRBJ2-3	TRBV15	.	TGTGCCACCAGCAGAATAGGAGGCACAGATACGCAGTATTTT	CATSRIGGTDTQYF
.	TRBJ2-3	TRBV9	.	TGTGCCAGCAGCGTAGTAGGCAACTACGGGGGAGATACGCAGTATTTT	CASSVVGNYGGDTQYF
few	TRBJ1-5	TRBV6-1	.	TGTGCCGGAAGGGTCGGCAATCAGCCCCAGCATTTT	CAGRVGNQPQHF
.	TRBJ2-5	TRBV30	.	TGTGCCTGGAGCACTGCAGAGACCCAGTACTTC	CAWSTAETQYF
many	TRBJ2-1	TRBV29-1	.	TGCAGCGTTGGGGCCTTAGAGCAGTTCTTC	CSVGALEQFF
.	TRBJ2-1	TRBV5-6	.	TGTGCCAGCAGCTTGGGCCCAACGAGACAGGACATCCATGAGCAGTTCTTC	CASSLGPTRQDIHEQFF
few	TRBJ1-2	TRBV28	.	TGTGCCAGCAGTTTATCCGAAGGCGGCTACACCTTC	CASSLSEGGYTF
.	TRBJ2-5	TRBV21-1	.	TGTGCCAGCAGCAAACGCGACCGGGACAAAGAGACCCAGTACTTC	CASSKRDRDKETQYF
few	TRBJ1-1	TRBV7-2	.	TGTGCCAGCAGCTTGGACCCAGGGATCCCGGATGCTTTCTTT	CASSLDPGIPDAFF
few	TRBJ2-1	TRBV4-2	.	TGTGCCAGCAGCCAAGATTTGGGACGAGGCGATGAGCAGTTCTTC	CASSQDLGRGDEQFF
few	TRBJ2-7	TRBV30	.	TGTGCCTGGAGTCCGGCCAGGGGTCTGTCCTACGAGCAGTACTTC	CAWSPARGLSYEQYF